Reported below is one T cell receptor (beta chain). The antigen remains unidentified. The data were obtained in a study of T cells in localized non-small cell lung cancer. Method: immunoSEQ multiplex PCR; TCRdb's copy keeps in-frame clones and lacks some. This sample has under 95,000 clones; around 84% occur once, and the top ten carry 8% to 10%. V lost 4 bases to trimming and J lost 2 bases, with 15 bases between them. CDR3 length: 15 residues. Germline V gives CDR1 MNHEY, CDR2 SVGAGI. Findings and limits, study-wide: Tumor showed lower T cell clonality than uninvolved adjacent lung, where it was highest.

The receptor was derived from a female donor older than 55 with stage I lung adenocarcinoma. The specimen comprised peripheral blood, sampled before any cancer treatment. This chain connects TRBV6-5 to TRBJ2-7; tentative D call: TRBD2 (6 bases). For the CDR3, the DNA is TGTGCCAGCAGTTCAACCGGGAGTACGACCTACGAGCAGTACTTC. Translated, it gives CASSSTGSTTYEQYF.